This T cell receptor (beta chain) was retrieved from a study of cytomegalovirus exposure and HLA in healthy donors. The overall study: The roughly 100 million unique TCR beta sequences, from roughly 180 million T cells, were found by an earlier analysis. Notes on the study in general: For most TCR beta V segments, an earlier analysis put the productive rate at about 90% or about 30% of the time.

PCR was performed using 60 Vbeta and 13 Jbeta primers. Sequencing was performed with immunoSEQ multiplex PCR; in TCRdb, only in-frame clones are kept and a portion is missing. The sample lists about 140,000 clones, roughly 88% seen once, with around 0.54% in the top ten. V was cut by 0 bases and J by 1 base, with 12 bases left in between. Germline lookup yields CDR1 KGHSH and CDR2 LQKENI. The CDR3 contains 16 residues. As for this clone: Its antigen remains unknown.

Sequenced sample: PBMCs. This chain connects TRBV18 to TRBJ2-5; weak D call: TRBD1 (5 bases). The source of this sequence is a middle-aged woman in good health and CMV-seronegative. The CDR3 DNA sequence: TGTGCCAGCTCACCACCCGACAGCAATTTCCAAGAGACCCAGTACTTC. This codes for CASSPPDSNFQETQYF.